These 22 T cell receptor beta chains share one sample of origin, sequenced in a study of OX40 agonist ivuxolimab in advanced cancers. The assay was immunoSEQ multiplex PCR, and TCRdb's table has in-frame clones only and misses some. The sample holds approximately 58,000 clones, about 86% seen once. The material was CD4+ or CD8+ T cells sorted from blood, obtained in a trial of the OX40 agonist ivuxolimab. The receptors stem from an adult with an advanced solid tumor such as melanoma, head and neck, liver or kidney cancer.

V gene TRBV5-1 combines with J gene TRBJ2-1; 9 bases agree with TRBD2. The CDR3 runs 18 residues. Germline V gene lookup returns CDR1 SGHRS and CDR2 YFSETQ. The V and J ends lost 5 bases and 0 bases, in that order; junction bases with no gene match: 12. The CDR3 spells CASSRALAGSLSYNEQFF. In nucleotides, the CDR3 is TGCGCCAGCAGTCGGGCCCTAGCGGGGAGCCTCTCCTACAATGAGCAGTTCTTC.

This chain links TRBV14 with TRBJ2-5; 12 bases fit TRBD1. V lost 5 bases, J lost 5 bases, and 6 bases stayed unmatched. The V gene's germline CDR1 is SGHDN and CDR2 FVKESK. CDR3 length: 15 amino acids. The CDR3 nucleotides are TGTGCCAGCAGCGCCTGGGACAGGGGGCGGGAGACCCAGTACTTC. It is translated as CASSAWDRGRETQYF.

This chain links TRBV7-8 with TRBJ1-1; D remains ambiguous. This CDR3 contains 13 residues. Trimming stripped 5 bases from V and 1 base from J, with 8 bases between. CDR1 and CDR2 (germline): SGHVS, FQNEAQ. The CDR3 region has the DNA TGTGCCAGCAGCCGCCAATGGAACACTGAAGCTTTCTTT. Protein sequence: CASSRQWNTEAFF.

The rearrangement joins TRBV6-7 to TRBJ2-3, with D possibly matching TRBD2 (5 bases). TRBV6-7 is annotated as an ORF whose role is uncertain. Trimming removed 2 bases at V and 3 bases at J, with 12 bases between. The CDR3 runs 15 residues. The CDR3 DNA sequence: TGTGCCAGCAGTTACAGGCGGGCACCGACAGATACGCAGTATTTT. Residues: CASSYRRAPTDTQYF.

In DNA, the CDR3 is TGTGCCAGCATTGTCAGGGGGCAACCTCTTGAAGCTTTCTTT. Protein product: CASIVRGQPLEAFF. The rearrangement joins TRBV6-6 to TRBJ1-1; TRBD1 matches at 8 bases. CDR3 length: 14 amino acids. The junction had 11 bases not matched to a gene; V was cut back by 7 bases and J by 7 bases. Germline assignment: CDR1 MNHNY and CDR2 SVGAGI (reference sequence).

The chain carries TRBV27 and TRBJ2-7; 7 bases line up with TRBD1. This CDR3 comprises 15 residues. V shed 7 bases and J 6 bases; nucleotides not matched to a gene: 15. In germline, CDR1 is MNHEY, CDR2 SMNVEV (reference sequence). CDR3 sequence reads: CASMSLQGQRGEQYF. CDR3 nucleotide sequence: TGTGCCAGCATGAGCTTACAGGGGCAACGAGGCGAGCAGTACTTC.

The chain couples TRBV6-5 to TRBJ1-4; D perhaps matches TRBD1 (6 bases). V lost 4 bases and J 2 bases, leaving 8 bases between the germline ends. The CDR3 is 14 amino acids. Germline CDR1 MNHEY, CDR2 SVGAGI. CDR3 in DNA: TGTGCCAGCAGTTTAGGGGGTACTAATGAAAAACTGTTTTTT. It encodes CASSLGGTNEKLFF.

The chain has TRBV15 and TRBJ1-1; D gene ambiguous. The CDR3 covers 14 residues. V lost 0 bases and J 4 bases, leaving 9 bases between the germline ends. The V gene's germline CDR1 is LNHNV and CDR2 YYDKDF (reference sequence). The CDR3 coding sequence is TGTGCCACCAGCAGAGATGGCTGGAGCACTGAAGCTTTCTTT. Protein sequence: CATSRDGWSTEAFF.

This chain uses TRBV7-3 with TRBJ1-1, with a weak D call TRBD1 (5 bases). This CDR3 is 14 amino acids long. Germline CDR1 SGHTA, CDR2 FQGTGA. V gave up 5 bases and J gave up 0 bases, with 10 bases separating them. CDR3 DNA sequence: TGTGCCAGCAGCAAAGGGACGTTGAACACTGAAGCTTTCTTT. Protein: CASSKGTLNTEAFF. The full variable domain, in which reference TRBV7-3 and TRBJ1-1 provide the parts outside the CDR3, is GAGVSQTPSNKVTEKGKYVELRCDPISGHTALYWYRQSLGQGPEFLIYFQGTGAADDSGLPNDRFFAVRPEGSVSTLKIQRTERGDSAVYLCASSKGTLNTEAFFGQGTRLTVV.

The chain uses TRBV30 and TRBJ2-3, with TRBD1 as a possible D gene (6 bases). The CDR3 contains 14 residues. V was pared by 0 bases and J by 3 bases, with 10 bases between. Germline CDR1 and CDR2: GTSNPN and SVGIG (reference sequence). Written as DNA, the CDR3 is TGTGCCTGGAGTGTGAAGGGGGAGACAGATACGCAGTATTTT. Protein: CAWSVKGETDTQYF.

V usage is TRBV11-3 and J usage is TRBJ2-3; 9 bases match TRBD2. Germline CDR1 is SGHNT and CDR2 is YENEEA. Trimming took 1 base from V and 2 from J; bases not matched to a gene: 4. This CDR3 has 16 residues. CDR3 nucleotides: TGTGCCAGCAGCTTAGGGCTAGCGGGGACCACAGATACGCAGTATTTT. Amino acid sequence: CASSLGLAGTTDTQYF.

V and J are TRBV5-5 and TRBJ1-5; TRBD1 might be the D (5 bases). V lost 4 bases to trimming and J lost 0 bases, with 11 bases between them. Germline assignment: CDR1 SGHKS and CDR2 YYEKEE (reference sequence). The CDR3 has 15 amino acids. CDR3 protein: CASSPGGNSNQPQHF. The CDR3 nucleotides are TGTGCCAGCAGCCCGGGGGGGAATAGCAATCAGCCCCAGCATTTT.

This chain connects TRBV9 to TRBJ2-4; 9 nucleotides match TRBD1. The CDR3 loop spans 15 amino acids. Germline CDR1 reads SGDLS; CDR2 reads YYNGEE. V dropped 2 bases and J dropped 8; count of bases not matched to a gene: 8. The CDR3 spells CASSVTGGGIDIQYF. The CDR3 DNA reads TGTGCCAGCAGCGTTACAGGGGGCGGAATCGACATTCAGTACTTC. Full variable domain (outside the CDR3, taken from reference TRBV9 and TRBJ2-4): DSGVTQTPKHLITATGQRVTLRCSPRSGDLSVYWYQQSLDQGLQFLIQYYNGEERAKGNILERFSAQQFPDLHSELNLSSLELGDSALYFCASSVTGGGIDIQYFGAGTRLSVL.

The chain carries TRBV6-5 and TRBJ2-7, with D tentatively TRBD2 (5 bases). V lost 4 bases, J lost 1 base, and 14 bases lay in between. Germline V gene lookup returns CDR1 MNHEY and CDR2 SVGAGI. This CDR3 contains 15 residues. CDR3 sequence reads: CASSSVKEVSYEQYF. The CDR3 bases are TGTGCCAGCAGTTCGGTCAAGGAGGTTTCCTACGAGCAGTACTTC.

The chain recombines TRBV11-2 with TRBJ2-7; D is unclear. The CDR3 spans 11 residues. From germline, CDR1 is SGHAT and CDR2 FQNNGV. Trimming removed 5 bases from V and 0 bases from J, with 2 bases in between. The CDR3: CASSRSYEQYF. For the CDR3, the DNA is TGTGCCAGCAGCCGCTCCTACGAGCAGTACTTC.

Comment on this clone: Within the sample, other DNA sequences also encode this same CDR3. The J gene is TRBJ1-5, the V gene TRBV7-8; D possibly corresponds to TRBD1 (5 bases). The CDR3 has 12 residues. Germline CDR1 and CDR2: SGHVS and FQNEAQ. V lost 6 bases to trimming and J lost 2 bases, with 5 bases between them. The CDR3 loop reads CASRTGNQPQHF. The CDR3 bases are TGTGCCAGCAGGACAGGCAATCAGCCCCAGCATTTT.

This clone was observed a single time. The CDR3 region has the DNA TGTGCCAGCAGCCGCACCGGGACAGGGGGCAATGAGCAGTTCTTC. Protein product: CASSRTGTGGNEQFF. The chain couples TRBV7-3 to TRBJ2-1; 11 bases fit TRBD1. The germline V gene has CDR1 SGHTA and CDR2 FQGTGA. V lost 5 bases and J lost 6; bases outside the gene matches: 6. The CDR3 has 15 amino acids.

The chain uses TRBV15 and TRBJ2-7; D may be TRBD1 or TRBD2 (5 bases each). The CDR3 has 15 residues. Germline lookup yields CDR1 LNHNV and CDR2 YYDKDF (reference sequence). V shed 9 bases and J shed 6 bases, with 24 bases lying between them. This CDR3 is CATRVVPPQGGEQYF. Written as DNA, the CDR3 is TGTGCCACGAGGGTGGTACCCCCGCAGGGCGGCGAGCAGTACTTC.

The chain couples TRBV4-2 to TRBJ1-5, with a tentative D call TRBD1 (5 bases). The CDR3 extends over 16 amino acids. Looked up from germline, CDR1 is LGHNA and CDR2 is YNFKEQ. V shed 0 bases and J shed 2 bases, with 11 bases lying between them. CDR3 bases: TGTGCCAGCAGCCAAGATGGGAGGGGTGGCAATCAGCCCCAGCATTTT. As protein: CASSQDGRGGNQPQHF.

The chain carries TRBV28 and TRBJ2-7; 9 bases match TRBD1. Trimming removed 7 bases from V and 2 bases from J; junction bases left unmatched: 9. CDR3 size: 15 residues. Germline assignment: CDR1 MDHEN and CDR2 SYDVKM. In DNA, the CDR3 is TGTGCCAGCAACACCGGGGGGACAGGGACCTACGAGCAGTACTTC. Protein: CASNTGGTGTYEQYF.

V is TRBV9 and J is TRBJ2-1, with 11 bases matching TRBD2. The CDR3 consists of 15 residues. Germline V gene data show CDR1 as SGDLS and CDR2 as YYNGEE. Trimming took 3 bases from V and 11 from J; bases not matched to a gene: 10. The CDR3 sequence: CASSAGLAGGPKQFF. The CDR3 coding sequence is TGTGCCAGCAGCGCGGGTCTAGCGGGAGGCCCGAAGCAGTTCTTC.

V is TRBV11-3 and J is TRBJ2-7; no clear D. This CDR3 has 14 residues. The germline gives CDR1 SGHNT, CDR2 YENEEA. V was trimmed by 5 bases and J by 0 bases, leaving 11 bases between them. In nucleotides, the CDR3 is TGTGCCAGCAGCCTAACTGAGACCTCCTACGAGCAGTACTTC. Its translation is CASSLTETSYEQYF.